The entry below describes one TCR beta chain. These data originate in a study of T cell changes during pregnancy in multiple sclerosis. Trimming took 1 base from V and 8 from J, leaving 17 bases between them. This CDR3 is built from 15 residues. Germline V CDR1 and CDR2: SGHTA, FQGNSA. This table comes from immunoSEQ multiplex PCR, and its TCRdb copy is limited to in-frame clones, with some not included. The sample carries 45,000 or so clones, around 93% recorded once. The TCR was taken from a female donor with multiple sclerosis, enrolled in a pregnancy study. The source material was CD8+ T cells from peripheral blood mononuclear cells, sampled in the second trimester of pregnancy. The chain links TRBV7-2 to TRBJ1-2; D is unresolved. The CDR3 is CASSLVGRRPLGYTF. The CDR3 DNA is TGTGCCAGCAGCTTAGTTGGCAGGCGCCCTTTGGGCTACACCTTC.